This T cell receptor beta chain was retrieved from a study of T cell repertoires in cytomegalovirus infection. General study findings and limits: Ex vivo, HLA-C-restricted CMV-specific TCR beta clonotypes prevailed over the rest of the response.

TCRdb analysed the reads with MiXCR anew, one entry per CDR3 protein. This sample has hundreds of thousands of distinct CDR3 sequences; 20% to 30% occur once, and the top ten carry roughly 8%. V was cut by 4 bases and J by 4 bases, with 16 bases left in between. The CDR3 covers 15 residues. Germline assignment: CDR1 SQVTM and CDR2 ANQGSEA. A word on this clonotype: Its antigen is as yet unknown.

The specimen was CD8+ T cells from PBMCs. V is TRBV29-1 and J is TRBJ1-4; no clear D gene. This receptor was taken from a human donor in good health (CMV status not recorded). Some clones in this sample may be carry-over from other donors' samples. The CDR3 reads CSVAGFDDDNEKLFF. DNA of the CDR3: TGCAGCGTTGCTGGATTCGATGATGATAATGAAAAACTGTTTTTT.